Below are 25 T cell receptor beta chains sequenced from a single sample in a study of T cell repertoires in cytomegalovirus infection. TCRdb independently ran MiXCR on the reads; one entry per CDR3 protein. The sample consists of about 920,000 distinct CDR3 sequences, approximately 31% of them appearing once. Their specific antigens are unknown. The material sequenced was cultured CD8+ T cells from PBMCs, taken from culture after CMV antigen stimulation. These receptor sequences come from a human donor in good health (CMV status not recorded). Some clones in this sample may be carry-over from other donors' samples.

The count of this clonotype is one. The chain couples TRBV27 to TRBJ2-7, with 8 bases lining up with TRBD1. This CDR3 is built from 15 residues. The V and J ends lost 4 bases and 1 base, in that order; junction bases with no gene match: 6. Germline CDR1 and CDR2: MNHEY and SMNVEV (reference sequence). The CDR3 protein is CASSWGGQGSYEQYF. As DNA, the CDR3 is TGTGCCAGCAGTTGGGGAGGACAGGGATCCTACGAGCAGTACTTC.

There are a few counts of this clonotype. This rearrangement joins TRBV7-9 to TRBJ1-1; TRBD1 matches 7 bases. Germline lookup yields CDR1 SEHNR and CDR2 FQNEAQ (reference sequence). CDR3 size: 14 residues. J gave up 3 bases and V 5 bases, and 6 bases lay outside the gene matches. The CDR3 DNA reads TGTGCCAGCAGCATAACAGGGGAGTACACTGAAGCTTTCTTT. It specifies CASSITGEYTEAFF.

Remarks on this clonotype: This may arise from a read error, as a much more abundant clone is one base away. The chain combines TRBV4-1 with TRBJ2-5, with D tentatively TRBD1 or TRBD2 (5 bases each). Trimming took 0 bases from V and 5 from J, leaving 16 bases between them. The CDR3 has 16 residues. Germline V gene lookup returns CDR1 MGHRA and CDR2 YSYEKL. Here the CDR3 DNA reads TGCGCCAGCAGCCAAGAAAGGGACCGGAAGGCCGAGACCCAGTACTTC. Protein sequence: CASSQERDRKAETQYF.

This clonotype occurred a few times. Here the CDR3 DNA reads TGCGCCACCGGGCGGGGGCTGGAGCAGTTCTTC. This encodes CATGRGLEQFF. This rearrangement joins TRBV4-1 to TRBJ2-1; TRBD2 might be the D (7 bases). Germline CDR1 reads MGHRA; CDR2 reads YSYEKL. The CDR3 consists of 11 residues. Trimming stripped 10 bases from V and 10 bases from J, with 14 bases between.

This clonotype was seen a handful of times. The chain employs TRBV9 and TRBJ2-1; D possibly corresponds to TRBD1 (6 bases). Trimming removed 0 bases at V and 4 bases at J, with 11 bases between. The CDR3 is 15 residues long. CDR1 is SGDLS and CDR2 is YYNGEE in the germline V gene. The DNA of the CDR3 is TGTGCCAGCAGCGTAGATGGGACATCGTACAATGAGCAGTTCTTC. This sequence encodes CASSVDGTSYNEQFF.

The chain combines TRBV6-6 with TRBJ2-7; the D is unclear. The CDR3 runs 13 residues. V lost 6 bases and J 1 base, leaving 10 bases between the germline ends. From germline, CDR1 is MNHNY and CDR2 SVGAGI (reference sequence). The CDR3 loop reads CASRPDMSYEQYF. CDR3 in DNA: TGTGCCAGCAGACCCGACATGTCCTACGAGCAGTACTTC.

The chain employs TRBV27 and TRBJ2-5; 7 nucleotides agree with TRBD1. Germline values: CDR1 MNHEY, CDR2 SMNVEV (reference sequence). V shed 5 bases and J 4 bases; nucleotides not matched to a gene: 10. CDR3 length: 15 amino acids. CDR3 residues: CASSPFRGGIETQYF. CDR3 DNA sequence: TGTGCCAGCAGTCCCTTTAGAGGGGGCATAGAGACCCAGTACTTC.

This clonotype occurred once. V is TRBV4-1 and J is TRBJ1-2; no firm D call. The germline V and J ends were trimmed by 1 base and 8 bases, with 17 bases remaining between them. The CDR3 loop spans 15 amino acids. Germline CDR1 MGHRA, CDR2 YSYEKL. CDR3 amino acids: CASSQGFGFGAGYTF. The CDR3 nucleotides are TGCGCCAGCAGCCAAGGATTCGGGTTCGGAGCGGGCTACACCTTC.

In its sample, this clonotype was seen a few times. The chain is built from TRBV6-2 or TRBV6-3 and TRBJ2-7; 10 bases fit TRBD2. The germline V gene encodes CDR1 MNHEY and CDR2 SVGEGT. V trimming: 2 bases; J trimming: 2 bases; junction bases outside the gene matches: 9. The CDR3 extends over 17 amino acids. The DNA of the CDR3 is TGTGCCAGCAGTTACGAAATAGCGGGGGGCACCCCCTACGAGCAGTACTTC. Residues: CASSYEIAGGTPYEQYF.

The chain has TRBV7-9 and TRBJ1-2; D is unresolved. CDR3 length equals 15 residues. The V gene's germline CDR1 is SEHNR and CDR2 FQNEAQ (reference sequence). V was clipped by 5 bases and J by 8 bases, with 21 bases between them. DNA of the CDR3: TGTGCCAGCAGCCACCCGGCCTTGGCGGTACGGGGCTACACCTTC. This sequence encodes CASSHPALAVRGYTF.

CDR3 amino acids: CASSSTAADTQYF. The CDR3 DNA reads TGTGCCAGCAGTTCTACCGCCGCAGATACGCAGTATTTT. The V gene is TRBV6-2 or TRBV6-3, the J gene TRBJ2-3; D remains unclear. Germline V gene sequence: CDR1 MNHEY, CDR2 SVGEGT. Trimming removed 4 bases at V and 4 bases at J, with 9 bases between. CDR3 length equals 13 residues.

CDR3 nucleotide sequence: TGTGCCAGCAGAACCGACAGCTTAACTTTCCGGTCTGGGGCCAACGTCCTGACTTTC. This sequence encodes CASRTDSLTFRSGANVLTF. The chain recombines TRBV6-8 with TRBJ2-6; D might be TRBD1 (5 bases). Per germline, CDR1 MNHGY and CDR2 SAAAGT. The CDR3 sequence is 19 residues long. V lost 6 bases and J lost 1, with 22 bases in between.

This clonotype has a handful of counts. The rearrangement joins TRBV12-3 or TRBV12-4 to TRBJ2-5; possibly TRBD2 for D (5 bases). Trimming stripped 6 bases from V and 5 bases from J, with 10 bases between. This CDR3 comprises 12 residues. The CDR3 sequence: CASSGPGETQYF. CDR3 in DNA: TGTGCCAGCAGCGGACCGGGGGAGACCCAGTACTTC.

The chain uses TRBV3-1 and TRBJ2-1; D is uncertain. Per the germline V gene, CDR1 is LGHDT and CDR2 is YNNKEL (reference sequence). Trimming left V 5 bases short and J 5 bases short, with 16 bases between. This CDR3 spans 15 amino acids. CDR3 sequence (DNA): TGTGCCAGCAGCGAACCCTCGACAATTGACAATGAGCAGTTCTTC. Protein: CASSEPSTIDNEQFF.

This clonotype was counted ten times or more. This CDR3 is CASSLVDSYNEQFF. The CDR3 DNA sequence: TGTGCCAGCAGCTTAGTAGACAGCTACAATGAGCAGTTCTTC. The chain combines TRBV7-9 with TRBJ2-1; TRBD1 is a possible D gene (5 bases). The CDR3 runs to 14 residues. V dropped 1 base and J dropped 3 bases, with 7 bases sitting between them. Per the germline V gene, CDR1 is SEHNR and CDR2 is FQNEAQ (reference sequence).

The chain links TRBV4-1 to TRBJ1-2; 8 bases align to TRBD1. This CDR3 is 14 amino acids long. CDR1 MGHRA and CDR2 YSYEKL come from the germline V gene. Germline trimming cut 0 bases from V and 8 bases from J; bases unmatched to any gene: 5. Here the CDR3 reads CASSQEQGARGYTF. Here the CDR3 DNA reads TGCGCCAGCAGCCAAGAGCAGGGGGCGCGAGGCTACACCTTC.

The table lists this clonotype with many counts. This chain links TRBV19 with TRBJ2-1; either TRBD1 or TRBD2 may supply D (6 bases each). The germline CDR1 and CDR2 sequences are LNHDA and SQIVND (reference sequence). The CDR3 has 15 residues. Trimming removed 3 bases from V and 8 bases from J, with 17 bases in between. The CDR3 DNA sequence: TGTGCCAGTAGTATTTCGGGGGCCAGGCCCGATGAGCAGTTCTTC. Its protein product is CASSISGARPDEQFF.

The sample holds many counts of this clonotype. The rearrangement links TRBV7-2 to TRBJ2-3; 8 nucleotides align to TRBD2. The CDR3 contains 15 residues. The germline V gene has CDR1 SGHTA and CDR2 FQGNSA. V shed 5 bases and J 3 bases; nucleotides not matched to a gene: 7. CDR3 protein: CASSLWTSRTDTQYF. In DNA form, the CDR3 reads TGTGCCAGCAGCCTCTGGACTAGCAGGACAGATACGCAGTATTTT.

This chain connects TRBV7-6 to TRBJ2-5; D uncertain. V lost 0 bases and J 1 base, leaving 15 bases between the germline ends. The CDR3 has 17 amino acids. Germline CDR1 is SGHVS and CDR2 is FNYEAQ. The CDR3 nucleotides read TGTGCCAGCAGCTTAGCGGTTATAGCAACCATCCAAGAGACCCAGTACTTC. As protein: CASSLAVIATIQETQYF.

The chain links TRBV7-9 to TRBJ2-7; perhaps TRBD1 as D (6 bases). Trimming took 1 base from V and 5 from J, leaving 9 bases between them. The CDR3 extends over 13 amino acids. Germline V lookup: CDR1 SEHNR, CDR2 FQNEAQ (reference sequence). Written as DNA, the CDR3 is TGTGCCAGCAGCTTAGGGACAGCGAACGAGCAGTACGTC. This sequence encodes CASSLGTANEQYV.

As to this clonotype: Mismatch with germline at one junction end may stem from a read error. The V gene is TRBV10-1, the J gene TRBJ2-3, with 8 bases fitting TRBD1. This CDR3 has 15 residues. CDR1 and CDR2 (germline): WNHNN, SYGVQD (reference sequence). CDR3 in amino acids: CASSGVAGGLDTRYF. The DNA for the CDR3 is TGCGCCAGCAGTGGGGTTGCAGGGGGCCTGGATACGCGGTATTTT.

At least ten counts were recorded for this clonotype. The chain has TRBV7-8 and TRBJ2-7, with unresolved D. V was trimmed by 4 bases and J by 6 bases, leaving 13 bases between them. CDR3 length: 13 amino acids. From germline, CDR1 is SGHVS and CDR2 FQNEAQ. CDR3 coding DNA: TGTGCCAGCAGCTGGGTGTCGGCACGCGAGCAGTACGTC. It encodes CASSWVSAREQYV.

The chain couples TRBV28 to TRBJ1-2; D possibly corresponds to TRBD1 (6 bases). This CDR3 has 10 amino acids. V dropped 6 bases and J dropped 14 bases, with 13 bases sitting between them. From germline, CDR1 is MDHEN and CDR2 SYDVKM. Here the CDR3 reads CASSHSGATF. The DNA for the CDR3 is TGTGCCAGCAGCCACTCAGGGGCTACCTTC.

The chain links TRBV27 to TRBJ2-1; TRBD1 might be the D (7 bases). Trimming took off 3 bases at V and 9 bases at J, with 15 bases between the two ends. The CDR3 contains 14 residues. Germline CDR1 reads MNHEY; CDR2 reads SMNVEV (reference sequence). CDR3 nucleotides: TGTGCCAGCAGTTTCTTCAGGGGGGATCGTGAGCAGTTCTTC. Translated, it gives CASSFFRGDREQFF.

In this sample, this clonotype turned up many times. The chain carries TRBV7-6 and TRBJ2-3; 7 bases line up with TRBD2. The CDR3 runs to 15 residues. The germline V gene has CDR1 SGHVS and CDR2 FNYEAQ. J was trimmed by 4 bases and V by 5 bases; bases with no gene match: 9. CDR3 residues: CASSGRTRGPDTQYF. CDR3 nucleotide sequence: TGTGCCAGCAGCGGGAGGACTAGAGGTCCAGATACGCAGTATTTT.